What follows are 11 T cell receptor beta chains derived from one specimen sequenced in a study of T cells after yellow fever vaccination. MiXCR was run by TCRdb on the 5' RACE reads, yielding one entry per CDR3 protein. The sample has 300,000 to 350,000 distinct CDR3 sequences, roughly 10% seen once. The sequenced sample was CD4+ T cells sorted from PBMCs, obtained 45 days after the yellow fever booster vaccination. The receptors derive from a man in his late teens or twenties who received the YFV17D yellow fever vaccine.

The genes are TRBV2 and TRBJ2-1, with 8 bases lining up with TRBD1. This CDR3 has 13 residues. J gave up 7 bases and V 7 bases, and 6 bases lay outside the gene matches. Germline V lookup: CDR1 SNHLY, CDR2 FYNNEI. The CDR3 nucleotides are TGTGCCAGCACCATGGACAGGGAGAATGAGCAGTTCTTC. It is translated as CASTMDRENEQFF.

The genes are TRBV12-3 or TRBV12-4 and TRBJ1-1; no clear D. Trimming removed 3 bases at V and 3 bases at J, with 11 bases between. The CDR3 has 14 residues. In DNA, the CDR3 is TGTGCCAGCAGTTTGCGAGGGTACGACACTGAAGCTTTCTTT. Protein sequence: CASSLRGYDTEAFF.

V usage is TRBV12-3 or TRBV12-4 and J usage is TRBJ1-2; D might be TRBD1 (6 bases). V was trimmed by 5 bases and J by 4 bases, leaving 17 bases between them. The CDR3 totals 15 residues. The CDR3 loop is CASSPRTVHGYGYTF. CDR3 DNA sequence: TGTGCCAGCAGTCCGCGGACAGTCCACGGCTATGGCTACACCTTC.

The V call is TRBV25-1, the J call TRBJ2-1, with a tentative D call TRBD2 (6 bases). V dropped 3 bases and J dropped 7 bases, with 16 bases sitting between them. There are 15 residues in the CDR3. Germline assignment: CDR1 MGHDK and CDR2 SYGVNS. The CDR3 sequence is CASSEAGRGANEQFF. CDR3 in DNA: TGTGCCAGCAGTGAGGCGGGAAGGGGAGCGAATGAGCAGTTCTTC.

The chain employs TRBV7-2 and TRBJ1-1; D gene uncertain. V was clipped by 6 bases and J by 4 bases, with 9 bases between them. This CDR3 spans 12 amino acids. The germline CDR1 and CDR2 sequences are SGHTA and FQGNSA. CDR3 amino acids: CASREWGTEAFF. The CDR3, as DNA: TGTGCCAGCAGGGAGTGGGGCACTGAAGCTTTCTTT.

This clonotype occurred a few times. The J gene is TRBJ1-4, the V gene TRBV6-5, with 8 bases that match TRBD1. Germline loops: CDR1 MNHEY, CDR2 SVGAGI. Trimming at V came to 6 bases and at J to 4 bases, leaving 10 bases not matched to a gene. The CDR3 covers 16 residues. The CDR3 protein is CASRPETGEDNEKLFF. The DNA of the CDR3 is TGTGCCAGCAGACCAGAGACAGGGGAGGATAATGAAAAACTGTTTTTT.

This clonotype came up a few times. The J gene is TRBJ1-6, the V gene TRBV18; D unclear. The CDR3 contains 14 residues. Trimming stripped 1 base from V and 6 bases from J, with 7 bases between. Germline-derived CDR1 and CDR2 are KGHSH and LQKENI. The CDR3 here is CASSPQAFNSPLHF. CDR3 DNA: TGTGCCAGCTCACCACAAGCGTTTAATTCACCCCTCCACTTT. Combining the CDR3 with reference TRBV18 and TRBJ1-6 gives the whole variable domain NAGVMQNPRHLVRRRGQEARLRCSPMKGHSHVYWYRQLPEEGLKFMVYLQKENIIDESGMPKERFSAEFPKEGPSILRIQQVVRGDSAAYFCASSPQAFNSPLHFGNGTRLTVT.

This clonotype occurred a few times. This rearrangement joins TRBV4-2 to TRBJ2-1; D is ambiguous. The CDR3 consists of 12 residues. Germline-derived CDR1 and CDR2 are LGHNA and YNFKEQ. Trimming cost V 2 bases and J 10 bases, with 9 bases left between them. This CDR3 is CASSQNPTEQFF. The CDR3 nucleotides read TGTGCCAGCAGCCAAAACCCAACGGAGCAGTTCTTC.

This clonotype was observed a handful of times. The V and J genes are TRBV3-1 and TRBJ1-4; unclear D gene. From germline, CDR1 is LGHDT and CDR2 YNNKEL (reference sequence). V was trimmed by 4 bases and J by 0 bases, leaving 15 bases between them. The CDR3 contains 17 residues. DNA for the CDR3: TGTGCCAGCAGCCTGCGAGCATTGGCCCCAACTAATGAAAAACTGTTTTTT. Its protein is CASSLRALAPTNEKLFF.

This clonotype was observed many times. The V call is TRBV7-3, the J call TRBJ2-1, with 9 bases that match TRBD2. There are 15 residues in the CDR3. V shed 2 bases, J shed 8 bases, and the junction held 7 bases outside the gene matches. Germline CDR1 and CDR2: SGHTA and FQGTGA. CDR3 sequence reads: CASSLVLAGVYEQFF. The CDR3 DNA reads TGTGCCAGCAGCTTAGTTTTAGCGGGGGTTTATGAGCAGTTCTTC.

In this sample, this clonotype turned up many times. V and J are TRBV4-1 and TRBJ2-7; TRBD1 might be the D (6 bases). The CDR3 is made up of 11 amino acids. V was shortened by 0 bases and J by 9 bases, with 6 bases between the two germline ends. Germline lookup yields CDR1 MGHRA and CDR2 YSYEKL. Written as DNA, the CDR3 is TGCGCCAGCAGCCAAGAGGACAGGCAGTACTTC. Translated: CASSQEDRQYF.